What follows are 12 T cell receptor beta chains derived from one specimen sequenced in a study of T cell responses to AZD1222 COVID-19 vaccine. The assay was immunoSEQ multiplex PCR, and TCRdb's table has in-frame clones only and misses some. This table holds some 110,000 clones, roughly 90% found once. Sequenced here: peripheral blood, sampled on day 0 of AZD1222 vaccination. These receptors all stem from an adult in good health.

The chain combines TRBV12-5 with TRBJ2-1; a weak D match, TRBD2 (7 bases). The CDR3 loop spans 17 amino acids. Germline V lookup: CDR1 LGHNT, CDR2 FRNRAP. V was shortened by 5 bases and J by 2 bases, with 19 bases between the two germline ends. The CDR3 region has the DNA TGTGCTAGTGGTCCAAGGGGGGGCGGGGCCGCCTACAATGAGCAGTTCTTC. This sequence encodes CASGPRGGGAAYNEQFF.

This clone was counted once. The rearrangement joins TRBV28 to TRBJ2-7; 9 nucleotides agree with TRBD1. Germline-derived CDR1 and CDR2 are MDHEN and SYDVKM. This CDR3 has 15 amino acids. V dropped 5 bases and J dropped 6; count of bases not matched to a gene: 11. Written as DNA, the CDR3 is TGTGCCAGCAGTCCCCCCGGGACAGGGCTCGCCGAGCAGTACTTC. Residues: CASSPPGTGLAEQYF. Full variable domain (rest looked up from reference TRBV28 and TRBJ2-7): DVKVTQSSRYLVKRTGEKVFLECVQDMDHENMFWYRQDPGLGLRLIYFSYDVKMKEKGDIPEGYSVSREKKERFSLILESASTNQTSMYLCASSPPGTGLAEQYFGPGTRLTVT.

The rearrangement uses TRBV5-1 and TRBJ2-7; D is undetermined. V was trimmed by 4 bases and J by 2 bases, leaving 10 bases between them. CDR1 SGHRS and CDR2 YFSETQ come from the germline V gene. This CDR3 has 13 amino acids. Here the CDR3 reads CASSGRETYEQYF. In DNA form, the CDR3 reads TGCGCCAGCAGCGGACGTGAGACCTACGAGCAGTACTTC.

The chain is built from TRBV19 and TRBJ2-7; possibly TRBD2 for D (5 bases). The CDR3 contains 12 residues. Trimming removed 6 bases at V and 8 bases at J, with 14 bases between. Germline V gene sequence: CDR1 LNHDA, CDR2 SQIVND (reference sequence). CDR3 DNA: TGTGCCAGTAGCGAGACGGCTAGCCAGCAGTACTTC. Translation gives CASSETASQQYF. Filled out from reference TRBV19 and TRBJ2-7, the complete variable domain reads DGGITQSPKYLFRKEGQNVTLSCEQNLNHDAMYWYRQDPGQGLRLIYYSQIVNDFQKGDIAEGYSVSREKKESFPLTVTSAQKNPTAFYLCASSETASQQYFGPGTRLTVT.

This chain connects TRBV4-2 to TRBJ2-7; tentative D call: TRBD2 (6 bases). This CDR3 comprises 16 residues. Deletions cut 0 bases from V and 2 bases from J, with 14 bases between. Per the germline V gene, CDR1 is LGHNA and CDR2 is YNFKEQ. The CDR3 DNA follows: TGTGCCAGCAGCCAAGATGGGGGGACTGGAGCCTACGAGCAGTACTTC. Residues: CASSQDGGTGAYEQYF.

The gene calls are TRBV9 and TRBJ1-1; TRBD1 agrees at 9 bases. The CDR3 is 15 residues long. The germline V gene has CDR1 SGDLS and CDR2 YYNGEE. Germline trimming cut 2 bases from V and 1 base from J; bases unmatched to any gene: 3. CDR3 region: CASSVMTGGNTEAFF. DNA for the CDR3: TGTGCCAGCAGCGTCATGACAGGGGGGAACACTGAAGCTTTCTTT.

This clone is a singleton in its sample. The gene calls are TRBV24-1 and TRBJ2-7; possibly TRBD2 for D (5 bases). CDR1 is KGHDR and CDR2 is SFDVKD in the germline V gene. This CDR3 is 13 amino acids long. V gave up 9 bases and J gave up 3 bases, with 14 bases separating them. CDR3 loop: CATSNEGLYEQYF. In DNA form, the CDR3 reads TGTGCCACCTCAAACGAGGGCCTCTACGAGCAGTACTTC.

This chain connects TRBV6-5 to TRBJ1-5; possibly TRBD1 for D (5 bases). The CDR3 consists of 14 residues. V lost 5 bases, J lost 11 bases, and 19 bases lay in between. The germline gives CDR1 MNHEY, CDR2 SVGAGI. CDR3 in DNA: TGTGCCAGCAGTACCGGGACGCTCGGACGGACCCAGCATTTT. The encoded protein is CASSTGTLGRTQHF.

This sequence joins TRBV12-5 and TRBJ2-6, with D possibly matching TRBD1 (6 bases). CDR1 LGHNT and CDR2 FRNRAP come from the germline V gene. The CDR3 runs to 19 residues. The V end lost 0 bases, the J end lost 0 bases, and 15 bases lay between the germline ends. The CDR3 DNA reads as TGTGCTAGTGGTTTGGTAACTGGGACACCATACTCTGGGGCCAACGTCCTGACTTTC. Translation gives CASGLVTGTPYSGANVLTF.

In regard to this clone: Other DNA sequences in the same sample also yield this CDR3. The V gene is TRBV28, the J gene TRBJ2-2; D uncertain. Germline loops: CDR1 MDHEN, CDR2 SYDVKM. CDR3 length: 12 amino acids. Trimming removed 2 bases from V and 2 bases from J, with 0 bases in between. The CDR3 DNA is TGTGCCAGCAGTTTAAACACCGGGGAGCTGTTTTTT. Its translation: CASSLNTGELFF.

The CDR3 loop is CASRDQGVLSYEQYF. The CDR3 nucleotides are TGTGCCAGCAGGGATCAGGGGGTCCTTTCCTACGAGCAGTACTTC. The V and J genes are TRBV28 and TRBJ2-7, with 7 positions matching TRBD1. This CDR3 has 15 residues. V was clipped by 6 bases and J by 1 base; unmatched bases: 9. Germline V gives CDR1 MDHEN, CDR2 SYDVKM.

The chain links TRBV7-8 to TRBJ1-1; TRBD1 matches at 7 bases. The V gene end was trimmed by 5 bases and the J gene end by 5 bases; junction bases not matched to a gene: 8. CDR1 is SGHVS, CDR2 FQNEAQ, per germline. The CDR3 spans 14 residues. Here the CDR3 reads CASSGREGATEAFF. The CDR3 DNA reads as TGTGCCAGCAGCGGCAGGGAGGGGGCGACTGAAGCTTTCTTT. Together with reference TRBV7-8 and TRBJ1-1, the CDR3 gives the full variable domain: GAGVSQSPRYKVAKRGQDVALRCDPISGHVSLFWYQQALGQGPEFLTYFQNEAQLDKSGLPSDRFFAERPEGSVSTLKIQRTQQEDSAVYLCASSGREGATEAFFGQGTRLTVV.